This is a list of T cell receptor beta chains from one sample in a study of blood T cell repertoires in COVID-19. Clones were sequenced by immunoSEQ multiplex PCR, and TCRdb holds only the in-frame ones, with some missing. The table lists over 80,000 clones, approximately 86% of them singletons. Input material: peripheral blood. These TCRs come from a man aged 80 or over with active or convalescent COVID-19. The CDR3 runs from the conserved cysteine through the conserved F or W. The D gene is left open where the match is weak. Rows give clone size only sometimes, using once, few, many, or a class for an expanded clone.

>TRBV27|TRBD2|.|TRBJ2-2
CASSLNSGWNTGELFF
TGTGCCAGCAGTTTGAATAGCGGGTGGAACACCGGGGAGCTGTTTTTT
>TRBV2|.|.|TRBJ1-2
CASSGTANYGYTF
TGTGCCAGCAGTGGGACAGCAAACTATGGCTACACCTTC
>TRBV13|.|.|TRBJ1-3
CASSPRSSGNTIYF
TGTGCCAGCAGCCCTAGGTCCTCTGGAAACACCATATATTTT
>TRBV29-1|TRBD1|once|TRBJ2-1
CSVETGKETPYNEQFF
TGCAGCGTTGAGACAGGGAAAGAAACGCCATACAATGAGCAGTTCTTC
>TRBV27|TRBD2|.|TRBJ2-7
CASSFGLAGNYEQYF
TGTGCCAGCAGTTTTGGGCTAGCGGGAAACTACGAGCAGTACTTC
>TRBV6-2/TRBV6-3|TRBD2|.|TRBJ2-1
CASSRPGLDSRDEQFF
TGTGCCAGCAGTAGACCCGGACTAGATTCTCGCGATGAGCAGTTCTTC
>TRBV23-1|TRBD2|.|TRBJ2-7
CASSLLTSGPYEQYF
TGCGCCAGCAGTCTCCTGACTAGCGGCCCCTACGAGCAGTACTTC
>TRBV3-1/TRBV3-2|.|.|TRBJ2-7
CASSHGTPGYEQYF
TGTGCCAGCAGCCATGGTACGCCGGGCTACGAGCAGTACTTC
>TRBV10-3|.|.|TRBJ1-1
CAISVQGNTEAFF
TGTGCCATCAGTGTACAGGGGAACACTGAAGCTTTCTTT
>TRBV2|TRBD2|.|TRBJ2-2
CASSVGLAGVRTGELFF
TGTGCCAGCAGTGTAGGGCTAGCGGGAGTTCGGACCGGGGAGCTGTTTTTT
>TRBV28|.|once|TRBJ1-3
CASSLKSLGNTIYF
TGTGCCAGCAGTTTAAAGAGTTTGGGAAACACCATATATTTT
>TRBV4-1|TRBD1|.|TRBJ2-7
CASSAAQSGQGAYEQYF
TGCGCCAGCAGCGCAGCGCAATCTGGACAGGGTGCCTACGAGCAGTACTTC
>TRBV12-3/TRBV12-4|.|once|TRBJ2-3
CASSPSSGDTQYF
TGTGCCAGCAGCCCAAGCTCAGGTGATACGCAGTATTTT
>TRBV19|TRBD2|.|TRBJ2-3
CASSIRLAGGPTDTQYF
TGTGCCAGTAGTATACGACTAGCGGGAGGTCCTACAGATACGCAGTATTTT
>TRBV30|TRBD1|.|TRBJ1-5
CAWSVQQGPYLPQHF
TGTGCCTGGAGTGTACAACAGGGGCCCTATTTGCCCCAGCATTTT
>TRBV14|TRBD1|.|TRBJ1-2
CASSHRQGNYGYTF
TGTGCCAGCAGCCACCGACAGGGAAACTATGGCTACACCTTC
>TRBV2|.|.|TRBJ1-2
CASSEAPGGGGHGYTF
TGTGCCAGCAGTGAAGCGCCCGGCGGCGGAGGCCATGGCTACACCTTC
>TRBV24-1|.|once|TRBJ2-3
CATSDPRGRGIDTQYF
TGTGCCACCAGTGACCCAAGGGGGAGGGGAATAGATACGCAGTATTTT
>TRBV18|TRBD1|.|TRBJ1-6
CASSPPGQFNSPLHF
TGTGCCAGCTCACCACCGGGACAGTTTAATTCACCCCTCCACTTT
>TRBV19|TRBD2|.|TRBJ2-7
CASSIALAGADEQYF
TGTGCCAGTAGTATAGCCCTAGCGGGAGCAGACGAGCAGTACTTC
>TRBV6-2/TRBV6-3|TRBD1|.|TRBJ1-4
CASSPRTGKYGLTNEKLFF
TGTGCCAGCAGCCCCCGGACAGGGAAGTACGGATTAACTAATGAAAAACTGTTTTTT
>TRBV11-2|.|.|TRBJ1-2
CASSLALTGFSGYTF
TGTGCCAGCAGCTTAGCCCTAACAGGGTTTAGTGGCTACACCTTC
>TRBV5-1|TRBD1|.|TRBJ2-2
CASSLGPGQGNTGELFF
TGCGCCAGCAGCTTGGGGCCGGGACAGGGCAACACCGGGGAGCTGTTTTTT
>TRBV7-9|TRBD2|.|TRBJ2-1
CASSLYLGGSSNRQFF
TGTGCCAGCAGCTTATATCTTGGCGGGAGTTCAAATCGGCAGTTCTTC
>TRBV21-1|.|.|TRBJ2-7
CASSTKGVQYF
TGTGCCAGCAGCACTAAGGGGGTGCAGTACTTC
>TRBV30|.|.|TRBJ1-5
CAWSWQANQPQHF
TGTGCCTGGAGTTGGCAGGCCAATCAGCCCCAGCATTTT
>TRBV7-3|.|.|TRBJ2-5
CASSLRELGTQYF
TGTGCCAGCAGCCTCCGGGAGCTGGGGACCCAGTACTTC
>TRBV4-3|.|.|TRBJ2-3
CASSQDGQGSTDTQYF
TGCGCCAGCAGCCAAGATGGGCAGGGTAGCACAGATACGCAGTATTTT
>TRBV12-3/TRBV12-4|TRBD1|.|TRBJ2-1
CASNPDRYNEQFF
TGTGCCAGCAACCCGGACAGGTACAATGAGCAGTTCTTC
>TRBV24-1|.|.|TRBJ1-2
CATSDLDKNYGYTF
TGTGCCACCAGTGACTTGGACAAGAACTATGGCTACACCTTC
>TRBV19|.|.|TRBJ1-2
CASTMSAQQPAYGYTF
TGTGCCAGTACCATGTCCGCCCAGCAGCCAGCGTATGGCTACACCTTC
>TRBV2|.|.|TRBJ2-2
CASSESRATNTGELFF
TGTGCCAGCAGTGAAAGTCGCGCTACGAACACCGGGGAGCTGTTTTTT
>TRBV4-3|.|.|TRBJ2-1
CASSQGAPGSILNEQFF
TGCGCCAGCAGCCAAGGGGCTCCCGGGAGCATCCTCAATGAGCAGTTCTTC
>TRBV19|.|.|TRBJ1-2
CASSMRQPYGYTF
TGTGCCAGTAGTATGAGACAGCCTTATGGCTACACCTTC
>TRBV5-1|.|.|TRBJ2-4
CASSLGQAVGDIQYF
TGCGCCAGCAGCTTGGGCCAGGCGGTGGGAGACATTCAGTACTTC
>TRBV3-1/TRBV3-2|.|.|TRBJ2-7
CASSQGGGPGEQYF
TGTGCCAGCAGCCAAGGCGGGGGCCCTGGGGAGCAGTACTTC
>TRBV30|.|.|TRBJ1-3
CAWRTTGSSGNTIYF
TGTGCCTGGAGAACGACAGGATCCTCTGGAAACACCATATATTTT
>TRBV6-6|TRBD1|.|TRBJ1-2
CASSYSPRTGGGYTF
TGTGCCAGCAGTTACTCCCCTCGGACAGGGGGTGGCTACACCTTC
>TRBV11-3|.|.|TRBJ2-1
CASSLAGGRLFF
TGTGCCAGCAGCTTAGCTGGGGGGAGGCTCTTCTTC
>TRBV4-2|.|.|TRBJ1-2
CASSQEKGAPHGYTF
TGTGCCAGCAGCCAAGAGAAGGGAGCGCCTCATGGCTACACCTTC
>TRBV5-6|TRBD1|.|TRBJ1-2
CASSLQGADHGYTF
TGTGCCAGCAGCTTACAGGGGGCAGACCATGGCTACACCTTC
>TRBV5-3|TRBD1|.|TRBJ2-3
CARSSIQGWADTQYF
TGTGCCAGAAGCTCGATACAGGGGTGGGCAGATACGCAGTATTTT
>TRBV5-1|TRBD2|.|TRBJ2-1
CASSLLAGGTSNEQFF
TGCGCCAGCAGCTTACTAGCGGGAGGAACTTCCAATGAGCAGTTCTTC
>TRBV6-2/TRBV6-3|TRBD1|.|TRBJ2-4
CASSYTGQGVGNIQYF
TGTGCCAGCAGTTACACGGGACAGGGAGTGGGGAACATTCAGTACTTC
>TRBV7-2|TRBD2|.|TRBJ2-3
CASSLSGDATDTQYF
TGTGCCAGCAGCCTTAGCGGGGACGCCACAGATACGCAGTATTTT
>TRBV19|TRBD1|.|TRBJ1-5
CASRQGASNQPQHF
TGTGCCAGTAGACAGGGGGCAAGCAATCAGCCCCAGCATTTT
>TRBV6-2/TRBV6-3|TRBD2|.|TRBJ2-7
CASSTTSGGPILREQYF
TGTGCCAGCAGTACGACTAGCGGGGGGCCCATCCTGCGGGAGCAGTACTTC
>TRBV19|.|.|TRBJ1-2
CASSVDRYYGYTF
TGTGCCAGTAGTGTTGACAGATACTATGGCTACACCTTC
>TRBV5-1|TRBD2|.|TRBJ2-7
CASSLGGLAGAGDEQYF
TGCGCCAGCAGCTTGGGTGGACTAGCGGGAGCTGGGGATGAGCAGTACTTC
>TRBV2|.|.|TRBJ1-6
CASSSTTYNSPLHF
TGTGCCAGCAGTTCGACAACCTATAATTCACCCCTCCACTTT
>TRBV28|TRBD2|.|TRBJ2-1
CASQNGAGTSGYNEQFF
TGTGCCAGCCAAAATGGGGCCGGGACTAGCGGCTACAATGAGCAGTTCTTC
>TRBV7-3|.|.|TRBJ2-3
CASSQSGTQYF
TGTGCCAGCAGTCAATCGGGGACTCAGTATTTT
>TRBV9|TRBD2|.|TRBJ2-3
CASNYGVAGKGNTDTQYF
TGTGCCAGCAACTACGGAGTAGCGGGAAAAGGGAACACAGATACGCAGTATTTT
>TRBV18|.|.|TRBJ1-4
CASSPVTGLDEKLFF
TGTGCCAGCTCACCCGTTACTGGTTTGGATGAAAAACTGTTTTTT
>TRBV18|.|.|TRBJ1-4
CASSPLQGATNEKLFF
TGTGCCAGCTCACCACTACAGGGTGCAACTAATGAAAAACTGTTTTTT